Listed below are T cell receptor beta chains from one sample, sequenced in a study of blood T cell repertoires in COVID-19. The method was immunoSEQ multiplex PCR; TCRdb's version includes in-frame clones alone and lacks a portion of them. The table shows 290,000 or so clones, with about 89% occurring only once. The source material was PBMCs or T cells enriched from blood (not recorded which). The receptor source for this set is a woman between 18 and 29 years old who had recovered from COVID-19. Each CDR3 is given without its conserved first and last residue. Each record gives: J gene, V gene, D gene, CDR3 protein. A D gene is named only where the DNA matches it firmly.

J gene: TRBJ2-1; V gene: TRBV25-1; D gene: .; CDR3 protein: ASSRVAGEQF
J gene: TRBJ2-6; V gene: TRBV7-9; D gene: .; CDR3 protein: ADTPPGSGANVLT
J gene: TRBJ2-3; V gene: TRBV4-1; D gene: TRBD2; CDR3 protein: ASKVRGGTDTQY
J gene: TRBJ1-2; V gene: TRBV19; D gene: .; CDR3 protein: ASSIRFYGYT
J gene: TRBJ1-2; V gene: TRBV27; D gene: .; CDR3 protein: ASRRGPHGYT
J gene: TRBJ1-2; V gene: TRBV28; D gene: .; CDR3 protein: ASSSGVAYGYT
J gene: TRBJ2-1; V gene: TRBV7-8; D gene: TRBD2; CDR3 protein: ASSLAAGGLYNEQF
J gene: TRBJ1-5; V gene: TRBV30; D gene: TRBD1; CDR3 protein: ACDRGSNQPQH
J gene: TRBJ1-6; V gene: TRBV28; D gene: TRBD1; CDR3 protein: ASSFHRGLNSPLH
J gene: TRBJ2-1; V gene: TRBV19; D gene: .; CDR3 protein: ASSIDSQAVWNEQF
J gene: TRBJ2-7; V gene: TRBV13; D gene: TRBD2; CDR3 protein: ASSLPSGSYEQY
J gene: TRBJ2-7; V gene: TRBV4-1; D gene: TRBD2; CDR3 protein: ASSQGPSGTPYEQY
J gene: TRBJ1-1; V gene: TRBV10-3; D gene: .; CDR3 protein: ASGHGNTEAF
J gene: TRBJ2-5; V gene: TRBV4-1; D gene: .; CDR3 protein: ASSQDSRGASQETQY
J gene: TRBJ2-2; V gene: TRBV7-2; D gene: TRBD1; CDR3 protein: ASSPRTGANTGELF
J gene: TRBJ1-1; V gene: TRBV11-3; D gene: TRBD1; CDR3 protein: ASSLGSGGGVAEAF
J gene: TRBJ2-5; V gene: TRBV5-1; D gene: TRBD2; CDR3 protein: ASSLDGGGFGTQY
J gene: TRBJ1-2; V gene: TRBV15; D gene: .; CDR3 protein: ATSRDRVLNYGYT
J gene: TRBJ2-7; V gene: TRBV4-1; D gene: TRBD1; CDR3 protein: ASSQATGTGGTYEQY
J gene: TRBJ2-2; V gene: TRBV23-1; D gene: .; CDR3 protein: ASSQGTPLRPGELF
J gene: TRBJ1-1; V gene: TRBV15; D gene: .; CDR3 protein: ATSREGRNTEAF
J gene: TRBJ1-1; V gene: TRBV4-1; D gene: .; CDR3 protein: ASSQDPQGSTMNTEAF
J gene: TRBJ2-1; V gene: TRBV19; D gene: TRBD2; CDR3 protein: ASSLMLADNEQF
J gene: TRBJ1-1; V gene: TRBV15; D gene: .; CDR3 protein: ATSRGGMGSEAF
J gene: TRBJ1-4; V gene: TRBV2; D gene: TRBD1; CDR3 protein: ASSKDRGHEKLF
J gene: TRBJ1-5; V gene: TRBV30; D gene: .; CDR3 protein: AWRADNSNQPQH
J gene: TRBJ2-5; V gene: TRBV5-8; D gene: TRBD2; CDR3 protein: ASSLHGGGLQETQY
J gene: TRBJ2-3; V gene: TRBV6-2/TRBV6-3; D gene: .; CDR3 protein: ASSYSTRYRRNTDTQY
J gene: TRBJ1-1; V gene: TRBV19; D gene: .; CDR3 protein: ASSSYFTGGTEAF
J gene: TRBJ2-3; V gene: TRBV11-2; D gene: .; CDR3 protein: ASSLGPRSAITDTQY
J gene: TRBJ1-4; V gene: TRBV11-2; D gene: TRBD1; CDR3 protein: ASGAGTGNEKLF
J gene: TRBJ2-2; V gene: TRBV7-3; D gene: TRBD2; CDR3 protein: ASSPRRAGGLTGELF
J gene: TRBJ2-1; V gene: TRBV19; D gene: TRBD2; CDR3 protein: ASSIVAGSNEQF
J gene: TRBJ2-7; V gene: TRBV12-3/TRBV12-4; D gene: .; CDR3 protein: ASSFATVYEQY
J gene: TRBJ1-5; V gene: TRBV4-1; D gene: TRBD1; CDR3 protein: ASSQDRGPSLRH
J gene: TRBJ2-7; V gene: TRBV5-6; D gene: .; CDR3 protein: ASSLLSSGSISYEQY
J gene: TRBJ2-7; V gene: TRBV28; D gene: .; CDR3 protein: ASMRIGEVYEQY